The clone carrying this TCR beta chain came up once. Clones were read by immunoSEQ multiplex PCR, and TCRdb kept only the in-frame ones, dropping some. The sample lists roughly 220,000 clones, around 91% occurring once. The data were taken from a study of blood T cell repertoires in COVID-19. Study-wide context: Spain, Italy and the United States supplied samples that represented acute and convalescent COVID-19.

Participants were aged about 18 to 100 years from some 24 US areas. Which cohort a participant joined came from the clinical history participants gave. A COVID-19 case was met by exposed participants within 2 weeks before study entry. The CDR3 spans 14 residues. Trimming removed 0 bases from V and 6 bases from J; junction bases left unmatched: 0. Per the germline V gene, CDR1 is SGHRS and CDR2 is YFSETQ. The sequenced material came from PBMCs or T cells enriched from blood (not recorded which). J is TRBJ1-4 and V is TRBV5-1; 9 nucleotides align to TRBD1. The TCR sequence derives from a young man who had been exposed to COVID-19. CDR3 residues: CASSLGTGDEKLFF. DNA of the CDR3: TGCGCCAGCAGCTTGGGGACAGGGGATGAAAAACTGTTTTTT.